The 26 T cell receptor beta chains given below trace back to one sample, sequenced in a study of cytomegalovirus exposure and HLA in healthy donors. PCR used 60 Vbeta primers and 13 Jbeta primers. Only in-frame clones appear in the TCRdb table, and some are missing; sequencing was by immunoSEQ multiplex PCR. Here the sample spans a few hundred thousand clones, more than 65% being singletons. The sequencing input was PBMCs. These receptors all come from a woman aged 25 to 39 in good health and CMV-seronegative.

CDR3 DNA sequence: TGTGCCAGTAGTACTCGGACAGGGGGCAATGGCTACACCTTC. Translating it yields CASSTRTGGNGYTF. V gene TRBV19 combines with J gene TRBJ1-2; 11 bases are shared with TRBD1. The CDR3 runs 14 residues. Trimming at V came to 4 bases and at J to 6 bases, leaving 4 bases not matched to a gene. In germline, CDR1 is LNHDA, CDR2 SQIVND (reference sequence).

The chain uses TRBV5-1 and TRBJ1-1; 7 nucleotides match TRBD1. The CDR3 extends over 16 amino acids. With V trimmed by 0 bases and J by 3 bases, 8 bases remained unmatched. Germline assignment: CDR1 SGHRS and CDR2 YFSETQ. This CDR3 is CASSLDRTRGDTEAFF. Written as DNA, the CDR3 is TGCGCCAGCAGCTTGGATAGGACCAGGGGGGACACTGAAGCTTTCTTT.

In DNA, the CDR3 is TGCGCCAGCCAAAGCGGGGAGGATGAGCAGTTCTTC. Encoded protein: CASQSGEDEQFF. The chain couples TRBV10-1 to TRBJ2-1; 7 bases match TRBD2. V trimming: 8 bases; J trimming: 8 bases; junction bases outside the gene matches: 6. This CDR3 is 12 amino acids long. Looked up from germline, CDR1 is WNHNN and CDR2 is SYGVQD (reference sequence).

The V call is TRBV25-1, the J call TRBJ2-2, with D possibly TRBD1 on 5 matching bases. Germline assignment: CDR1 MGHDK and CDR2 SYGVNS. The CDR3 is made up of 18 amino acids. Trimming shortened V by 1 base and J by 2 bases, and 17 bases separated the two germline ends. CDR3 DNA: TGTGCCAGCAGTGAATGGGTGACAGTCGGGCCTAACACCGGGGAGCTGTTTTTT. Translation gives CASSEWVTVGPNTGELFF.

This chain connects TRBV7-9 to TRBJ2-7; 7 bases map to TRBD1. The CDR3 is made up of 12 amino acids. The junction had 6 bases not matched to a gene; V was cut back by 5 bases and J by 8 bases. Germline V gene sequence: CDR1 SEHNR, CDR2 FQNEAQ (reference sequence). CDR3 DNA: TGTGCCAGCAGCCTACAGGGGTCGCAGCAGTACTTC. It encodes CASSLQGSQQYF.

The chain recombines TRBV2 with TRBJ2-1; D is unresolved. The CDR3 is 16 amino acids. Germline CDR1 and CDR2: SNHLY and FYNNEI. Trimming took off 2 bases at V and 0 bases at J, with 11 bases between the two ends. The CDR3 DNA reads as TGTGCCAGCAGTGAAACTATCCCGAGCTCCTACAATGAGCAGTTCTTC. Protein sequence: CASSETIPSSYNEQFF. Full variable domain (remainder filled in from reference TRBV2 and TRBJ2-1): EPEVTQTPSHQVTQMGQEVILRCVPISNHLYFYWYRQILGQKVEFLVSFYNNEISEKSEIFDDQFSVERPDGSNFTLKIRSTKLEDSAMYFCASSETIPSSYNEQFFGPGTRLTVL.

J is TRBJ1-4 and V is TRBV18; D is unresolved. The CDR3 consists of 11 residues. Germline lookup yields CDR1 KGHSH and CDR2 LQKENI. Deletions cut 4 bases from V and 6 bases from J, with 3 bases between. The CDR3 spells CASSRDEKLFF. CDR3 nucleotides: TGTGCCAGCTCACGAGATGAAAAACTGTTTTTT. Based on the CDR3 plus reference TRBV18 and TRBJ1-4, the full variable domain is NAGVMQNPRHLVRRRGQEARLRCSPMKGHSHVYWYRQLPEEGLKFMVYLQKENIIDESGMPKERFSAEFPKEGPSILRIQQVVRGDSAAYFCASSRDEKLFFGSGTQLSVL.

The rearrangement uses TRBV18 and TRBJ2-5, with D hard to call. The CDR3 is made up of 15 amino acids. Trimming took 3 bases from V and 4 from J, leaving 15 bases between them. From germline, CDR1 is KGHSH and CDR2 LQKENI. This CDR3 reads CASSPNLGGSETQYF. In DNA, the CDR3 is TGTGCCAGCTCACCTAATTTAGGCGGTTCAGAGACCCAGTACTTC.

The chain combines TRBV7-9 with TRBJ2-1; D possibly corresponds to TRBD2 (6 bases). The CDR3 runs 14 residues. Germline CDR1 SEHNR, CDR2 FQNEAQ (reference sequence). Trimming took 3 bases from V and 7 from J, leaving 13 bases between them. The CDR3: CASSLEGYRNEQFF. The CDR3 DNA follows: TGTGCCAGCAGCTTGGAGGGTTACCGTAATGAGCAGTTCTTC.

The chain has TRBV4-1 and TRBJ1-2; TRBD1 aligns across 12 bases. Germline V gene lookup returns CDR1 MGHRA and CDR2 YSYEKL. Trimming at V came to 3 bases and at J to 4 bases, leaving 12 bases not matched to a gene. The CDR3 is 18 amino acids. The CDR3 sequence is CASSQGVPGQGALYGYTF. Here the CDR3 DNA reads TGCGCCAGCAGCCAGGGGGTACCGGGACAGGGGGCCCTCTATGGCTACACCTTC.

The chain uses TRBV6-5 and TRBJ2-5; 12 bases are shared with TRBD2. The CDR3 contains 14 residues. V shed 6 bases, J shed 4 bases, and the junction held 3 bases outside the gene matches. Germline lookup yields CDR1 MNHEY and CDR2 SVGAGI. The CDR3 coding sequence is TGTGCCAGCAGCCAGGGACTAGCGGGAGAGACCCAGTACTTC. Its protein product is CASSQGLAGETQYF.

Here the CDR3 DNA reads TGCGCCAGCAGGGGGTGGACAGGGGACGAGCAGTACTTC. It translates to CASRGWTGDEQYF. The V gene is TRBV5-1, the J gene TRBJ2-7; 9 bases are a match to TRBD1. Trimming took 5 bases from V and 5 from J; bases not matched to a gene: 5. CDR1 SGHRS and CDR2 YFSETQ come from the germline V gene. CDR3 size: 13 residues.

The chain links TRBV29-1 to TRBJ2-3, with 9 nucleotides matching TRBD1. Germline V gives CDR1 SQVTM, CDR2 ANQGSEA. CDR3 length equals 15 residues. After removal of 0 bases from V and 4 bases from J, the junction contained 5 bases not matched to a gene. The CDR3 sequence is CSVEDRDRESDTQYF. In DNA, the CDR3 is TGCAGCGTTGAAGATAGGGACAGGGAGTCAGATACGCAGTATTTT.

The chain links TRBV16 to TRBJ1-2, with 8 bases fitting TRBD1. V was clipped by 1 base and J by 8 bases; unmatched bases: 3. The CDR3 contains 13 residues. The V gene's germline CDR1 is KGHSY and CDR2 FQNENV. CDR3 amino acids: CASSQWTGLGYTF. The CDR3 region has the DNA TGTGCCAGCAGCCAATGGACAGGGCTAGGCTACACCTTC.

The chain recombines TRBV19 with TRBJ2-7, with 10 bases identical to TRBD2. CDR1 and CDR2 from the germline V gene are LNHDA and SQIVND (reference sequence). V trimming: 4 bases; J trimming: 3 bases; junction bases outside the gene matches: 3. The CDR3 is 14 amino acids. CDR3 nucleotides: TGTGCCAGTAGTACAGGACTAGCGGACTACGAGCAGTACTTC. Translated: CASSTGLADYEQYF.

A single count supports this clone. Compared with germline, one end of the junction differs, possibly owing to a read error. V is TRBV7-7 and J is TRBJ2-2, with a weak D call TRBD1 (6 bases). The CDR3 spans 13 residues. Per the germline V gene, CDR1 is SSHAT and CDR2 is FNYEAQ (reference sequence). The CDR3 spells CASSIGQTGELFF. Written as DNA, the CDR3 is TGTGCTAGCAGCATAGGACAGACCGGGGAGCTGTTTTTT.

This clone has just a few counts. This sequence joins TRBV19 and TRBJ2-7; 10 bases line up with TRBD2. With 11 bases clipped from V and 0 bases from J, the junction kept 10 bases outside the gene matches. The CDR3 is made up of 15 amino acids. The germline V gene has CDR1 LNHDA and CDR2 SQIVND (reference sequence). CDR3 DNA sequence: TGTGCCGCCCACCCATCTAGCGGGAGCTCCTACGAGCAGTACTTC. This encodes CAAHPSSGSSYEQYF.

Here the CDR3 reads CASSVEPNPTRNYGYTF. The CDR3 coding sequence is TGTGCCAGCAGCGTAGAGCCGAACCCGACAAGAAACTATGGCTACACCTTC. The V and J genes are TRBV9 and TRBJ1-2; D gene uncertain. The CDR3 runs 17 residues. The V end lost 0 bases, the J end lost 2 bases, and 17 bases lay between the germline ends. CDR1 SGDLS and CDR2 YYNGEE come from the germline V gene.

J is TRBJ1-2 and V is TRBV6-6; 7 bases are shared with TRBD1. The CDR3 consists of 14 residues. V lost 6 bases to trimming and J lost 5 bases; unmatched junction nucleotides: 9. Germline lookup yields CDR1 MNHNY and CDR2 SVGAGI (reference sequence). DNA of the CDR3: TGTGCCAGCAGCCTTACGGGACAGCTTTATGGCTACACCTTC. Its protein product is CASSLTGQLYGYTF.

The chain employs TRBV11-2 and TRBJ1-1, with TRBD1 identical over 8 bases. There are 15 residues in the CDR3. CDR1 and CDR2 (germline): SGHAT, FQNNGV. The V segment lost 3 bases and the J segment 5 bases; nucleotides outside the gene matches: 8. The chain's CDR3 is CASSLGRGLYTEAFF. The DNA for the CDR3 is TGTGCCAGCAGCTTGGGCAGGGGGCTATATACTGAAGCTTTCTTT. Full variable domain (outside the CDR3, taken from reference TRBV11-2 and TRBJ1-1): EAGVAQSPRYKIIEKRQSVAFWCNPISGHATLYWYQQILGQGPKLLIQFQNNGVVDDSQLPKDRFSAERLKGVDSTLKIQPAKLEDSAVYLCASSLGRGLYTEAFFGQGTRLTVV.

This clone was seen a handful of times. The gene calls are TRBV27 and TRBJ2-7; 7 bases match TRBD1. Germline CDR1 and CDR2: MNHEY and SMNVEV (reference sequence). This CDR3 has 13 amino acids. Trimming at V came to 3 bases and at J to 3 bases, leaving 2 bases not matched to a gene. CDR3 loop: CASSFGTVYEQYF. CDR3 nucleotides: TGTGCCAGCAGTTTCGGGACAGTCTACGAGCAGTACTTC.

This clone was observed once. This chain joins TRBV10-3 and TRBJ2-3; D is uncertain. The CDR3 extends over 13 amino acids. Germline V gene data show CDR1 as ENHRY and CDR2 as SYGVKD. Trimming removed 7 bases at V and 2 bases at J, with 10 bases between. CDR3 loop: CAITGSNTDTQYF. CDR3 bases: TGTGCCATCACAGGTAGTAACACAGATACGCAGTATTTT.

On this clone: This CDR3 is also generated by other DNA sequences in the sample. The chain recombines TRBV19 with TRBJ2-1, with 10 bases matching TRBD2. In germline, CDR1 is LNHDA, CDR2 SQIVND (reference sequence). CDR3 size: 16 residues. J gave up 2 bases and V 5 bases, and 6 bases lay outside the gene matches. The CDR3: CASSFRLAGPYNEQFF. The CDR3, as DNA: TGTGCCAGTAGTTTCCGACTAGCGGGCCCCTACAATGAGCAGTTCTTC.

This clone has just a few counts. J is TRBJ2-1 and V is TRBV6-1, with TRBD2 matching 10 bases. Trimming at V came to 6 bases and at J to 4 bases, leaving 6 bases not matched to a gene. The CDR3 covers 15 residues. Germline loops: CDR1 MNHNS, CDR2 SASEGT. The CDR3 sequence is CASSAEAGGYNEQFF. CDR3 DNA: TGTGCCAGCAGCGCTGAAGCGGGAGGGTACAATGAGCAGTTCTTC.

The gene calls are TRBV7-2 and TRBJ2-5, with a weak D call TRBD2 (5 bases). The length of the CDR3 is 15 residues. The V gene's germline CDR1 is SGHTA and CDR2 FQGNSA. Trimming stripped 5 bases from V and 5 bases from J, with 18 bases between. In DNA form, the CDR3 reads TGTGCCAGCAGCGCACAACTAGGGCGAGGGGAGACCCAGTACTTC. It yields the protein CASSAQLGRGETQYF.

In its sample, this clone was seen once. One end of the junction fails to match germline, which may point to a read error. The gene calls are TRBV9 and TRBJ2-1; TRBD2 matches at 8 bases. CDR3 size: 17 residues. Germline CDR1 reads SGDLS; CDR2 reads YYNGEE. CDR3 region: CDSSVLLSSGRFDEQFF. In nucleotides, the CDR3 is TGTGACAGCAGCGTTCTCCTTTCGAGCGGGAGATTCGATGAGCAGTTCTTC. The variable domain in full, with the rest retrieved from reference TRBV9 and TRBJ2-1, is DSGVTQTPKHLITATGQRVTLRCSPRSGDLSVYWYQQSLDQGLQFLIQYYNGEERAKGNILERFSAQQFPDLHSELNLSSLELGDSALYFCDSSVLLSSGRFDEQFFGPGTRLTVL.